The rows below give T cell receptor beta chains drawn from one sample of a study of OX40 agonist ivuxolimab in advanced cancers. Here immunoSEQ multiplex PCR was the method, and the copy in TCRdb shows in-frame clones only, minus some. The sample records 100,000 to 150,000 clones, about 90% being singletons. The source was CD4+ or CD8+ T cells sorted from blood, collected in a trial of the OX40 agonist ivuxolimab. The receptor set was obtained from an adult with an advanced solid tumor such as melanoma, head and neck, liver or kidney cancer. CDR3s include the opening cysteine and the closing phenylalanine or tryptophan. The order of the fields is V gene, J gene, D gene, clone size, CDR3 DNA, CDR3 protein. The D gene is left open where the match is weak. Part of the rows lack a size; the others show once, few, many or a class for expanded clones.

>TRBV28|TRBJ1-6|NA|once
TGTGCCAGCAGTTTACGGGGCGGTACCCTCCACTTT
CASSLRGGTLHF
>TRBV5-8|TRBJ2-1|NA|NA
TGTGCCAGCAGCTTAGAGGGAGAGTCCTACAATGAGCAGTTCTTC
CASSLEGESYNEQFF
>TRBV2|TRBJ1-5|TRBD1|few
TGTGCCAGCAGCGCGGACAGGGACTATCAGCCCCAGCATTTT
CASSADRDYQPQHF
>TRBV6-6|TRBJ2-1|NA|NA
TGTGCCAGCAGTTACGAGGGACCCTACAATGAGCAGTTCTTC
CASSYEGPYNEQFF
>TRBV2|TRBJ1-6|NA|NA
TGTGCCAGCAGCTGGGGGTGGGATTCACCCCTCCACTTT
CASSWGWDSPLHF
>TRBV7-2|TRBJ1-5|NA|once
TGTGCCAGCAGCTTAGAAGGGGGTCAGCCCCAGCATTTT
CASSLEGGQPQHF
>TRBV7-3|TRBJ2-2|TRBD1|NA
TGTGCCAGCAGCTTAGCCGTGGCGACAGGGCGCACCGGGGAGCTGTTTTTT
CASSLAVATGRTGELFF
>TRBV5-4|TRBJ2-7|NA|NA
TGTGCCAGCAGCTTGGGAGGGATTGGGTACGAGCAGTACTTC
CASSLGGIGYEQYF
>TRBV7-3|TRBJ1-3|NA|NA
TGTGCCAGCAGCTTAGCTGGAAACACCATATATTTT
CASSLAGNTIYF
>TRBV5-1|TRBJ2-7|NA|NA
TGCGCCAGCAGCTTGTTGCTCTCCTACGAGCAGTACTTC
CASSLLLSYEQYF
>TRBV7-7|TRBJ2-1|TRBD1|NA
TGTGCTAGCAGCCCCGGGACAGGAAGTAATGAGCAGTTCTTC
CASSPGTGSNEQFF
>TRBV15|TRBJ2-1|TRBD2|NA
TGTGCCACCAGCAGAGGTGTAGCGGGAGGGGATGAGCAGTTCTTC
CATSRGVAGGDEQFF
>TRBV5-1|TRBJ2-1|TRBD1|NA
TGCGCCAGCAGCTCATCAGGGGGCTCCTACAATGAGCAGTTCTTC
CASSSSGGSYNEQFF
>TRBV2|TRBJ1-1|NA|NA
TGTGCCAGCAGTGAAGCGGTAACACAAAGGGCTATCACTGAAGCTTTCTTT
CASSEAVTQRAITEAFF
>TRBV27|TRBJ2-3|TRBD2|NA
TGTGCCAGCAGACTGGGACTAGCAGAGACAGATACGCAGTATTTT
CASRLGLAETDTQYF
>TRBV29-1|TRBJ1-1|NA|NA
TGCAGCGTGGCATTTCGAGGCGTTTTGGCTGAAGCTTTCTTT
CSVAFRGVLAEAFF
>TRBV30|TRBJ1-2|NA|NA
TGTGCCTGGAGTTACCCAGCCTACACCTTC
CAWSYPAYTF
>TRBV12-5|TRBJ2-1|NA|few
TGTGCTAGTGGTTCGCCATTTTACAATGAGCAGTTCTTC
CASGSPFYNEQFF